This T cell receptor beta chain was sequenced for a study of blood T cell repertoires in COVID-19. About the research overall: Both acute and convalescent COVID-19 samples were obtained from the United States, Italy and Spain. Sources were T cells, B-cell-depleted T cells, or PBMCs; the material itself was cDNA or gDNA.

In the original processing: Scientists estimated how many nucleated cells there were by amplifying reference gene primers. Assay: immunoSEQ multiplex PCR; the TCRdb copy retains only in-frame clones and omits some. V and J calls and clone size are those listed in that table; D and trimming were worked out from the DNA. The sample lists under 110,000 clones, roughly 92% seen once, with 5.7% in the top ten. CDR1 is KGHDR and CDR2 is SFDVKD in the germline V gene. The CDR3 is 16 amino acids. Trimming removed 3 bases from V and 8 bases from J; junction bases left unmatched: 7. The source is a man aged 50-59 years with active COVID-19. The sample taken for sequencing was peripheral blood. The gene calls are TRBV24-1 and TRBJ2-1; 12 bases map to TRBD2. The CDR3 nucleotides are TGTGCCACCAGTGATACTGGACTAGCGGGACCCCATGAGCAGTTCTTC. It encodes CATSDTGLAGPHEQFF.